The 27 T cell receptor beta chains reported below all come from one sample, sequenced in a study of shared clonotypes between healthy human individuals (dated by TCRdb to the early 2020s). The library was generated by the immunoSEQ multiplex PCR assay. Held by TCRdb, this immuneACCESS table contains in-frame sequences only and omits some clones. Under half of the omission traces to an unresolved V gene where checked; the cause of the rest is unknown. The sample table shows fewer than 600,000 clones, and 79% are seen once. Clones ranked in the top ten supply 13% of the sample. The specimen was PBMCs. These receptors all stem from a woman in her thirties or forties in good health. Some clones in this sample may be carry-over from other donors' samples.

This chain links TRBV7-8 with TRBJ2-1, with 11 bases that match TRBD2. Germline V gene sequence: CDR1 SGHVS, CDR2 FQNEAQ. The CDR3 totals 15 residues. Trimming removed 5 bases from V and 10 bases from J; junction bases left unmatched: 10. CDR3 protein: CASSPGTSGIREQFF. CDR3 bases: TGTGCCAGCAGCCCCGGGACTAGCGGAATCAGAGAGCAGTTCTTC. Drawing the rest from reference TRBV7-8 and TRBJ2-1, the complete variable domain is GAGVSQSPRYKVAKRGQDVALRCDPISGHVSLFWYQQALGQGPEFLTYFQNEAQLDKSGLPSDRFFAERPEGSVSTLKIQRTQQEDSAVYLCASSPGTSGIREQFFGPGTRLTVL.

J is TRBJ2-3 and V is TRBV11-2; D uncertain. Germline CDR1 SGHAT, CDR2 FQNNGV. CDR3 size: 14 residues. Trimming left V 1 base short and J 0 bases short, with 5 bases between. For the CDR3, the DNA is TGTGCCAGCAGCTTAGCCGCTAGCACAGATACGCAGTATTTT. Protein: CASSLAASTDTQYF.

The V gene is TRBV1, the J gene TRBJ2-5; the table gives TRBD2 as D, unverified against the DNA. TRBV1 is annotated as a pseudogene. The CDR3 consists of 17 residues. CDR3 amino acids: CTSRTTSGSQVSKTQYF. CDR3 in DNA: TGCACCAGCAGAACGACTAGCGGGAGCCAAGTGTCAAAGACCCAGTACTTC.

This clone was observed at least ten times. CDR3 loop: CASSLKYDGNSYNEQFF. The CDR3 DNA reads TGTGCCAGCAGCTTAAAGTACGACGGGAACTCCTACAATGAGCAGTTCTTC. This chain uses TRBV7-3 with TRBJ2-1, with D possibly being TRBD2 (5 bases). Germline CDR1 is SGHTA and CDR2 is FQGTGA. The V end was cut by 1 base, the J end by 0 bases, with 13 bases between. This CDR3 has 17 residues.

This chain uses TRBV6-5 with TRBJ1-4; D is uncertain. Between the trimmed V and J ends, which lost 7 bases and 0 bases, there was a span of 9 bases. The length of the CDR3 is 14 residues. Looked up from germline, CDR1 is MNHEY and CDR2 is SVGAGI. CDR3 DNA sequence: TGTGCCAGCACCCCCAGAGCAACTAATGAAAAACTGTTTTTT. Its protein product is CASTPRATNEKLFF.

This chain connects TRBV19 to TRBJ1-1, with 9 bases fitting TRBD1. Looked up from germline, CDR1 is LNHDA and CDR2 is SQIVND (reference sequence). With V trimmed by 7 bases and J by 9 bases, 6 bases remained unmatched. The CDR3 loop spans 12 amino acids. CDR3 in DNA: TGTGCCAGTATCTCGACAGGGGGTAAAGCTTTCTTT. It encodes CASISTGGKAFF.

The chain carries TRBV2 and TRBJ1-2, with TRBD1 as a possible D gene (5 bases). Germline CDR1 is SNHLY and CDR2 is FYNNEI. Trimming pared 7 bases from V and 8 bases from J, leaving 14 bases between. This CDR3 comprises 12 residues. The CDR3 loop is CASTPGYGGYTF. CDR3 bases: TGTGCCAGCACCCCAGGGTATGGGGGCTACACCTTC. Combining the CDR3 with reference TRBV2 and TRBJ1-2 gives the whole variable domain EPEVTQTPSHQVTQMGQEVILRCVPISNHLYFYWYRQILGQKVEFLVSFYNNEISEKSEIFDDQFSVERPDGSNFTLKIRSTKLEDSAMYFCASTPGYGGYTFGSGTRLTVV.

This sequence joins TRBV7-9 and TRBJ2-5; D gene ambiguous. This CDR3 is built from 18 residues. Germline V gene data show CDR1 as SEHNR and CDR2 as FQNEAQ (reference sequence). V lost 7 bases to trimming and J lost 4 bases, with 28 bases between them. CDR3 DNA sequence: TGTGCCAGCACCACCCCAGGAACTGCGAAGGGCCCTGGAGAGACCCAGTACTTC. It is translated as CASTTPGTAKGPGETQYF.

This chain joins TRBV5-1 and TRBJ2-5; no clear D. The germline V gene encodes CDR1 SGHRS and CDR2 YFSETQ. This CDR3 has 14 residues. The V and J ends lost 0 bases and 5 bases respectively, with 11 bases between them. The CDR3 DNA follows: TGCGCCAGCAGCTTGGACAGTTATAGGGAGACCCAGTACTTC. Translating it yields CASSLDSYRETQYF.

The chain uses TRBV10-2 and TRBJ1-3; maybe TRBD1 (5 bases). The CDR3 consists of 15 residues. The V gene's germline CDR1 is WSHSY and CDR2 SAAADI. V gave up 0 bases and J gave up 4 bases, with 10 bases separating them. In DNA, the CDR3 is TGCGCCAGCAGTGAGTCGGCGGGGCCAGGAAACACCATATATTTT. Translated: CASSESAGPGNTIYF.

The chain has TRBV15 and TRBJ2-7; 8 positions match TRBD1. With 4 bases clipped from V and 7 bases from J, the junction kept 9 bases outside the gene matches. This CDR3 comprises 14 residues. CDR1 and CDR2 (germline): LNHNV, YYDKDF (reference sequence). CDR3 DNA: TGTGCCACCAGCACCGACAGGGGCGGAAGAGAGCAGTACTTC. It codes for CATSTDRGGREQYF.

The V call is TRBV29-1, the J call TRBJ2-2; the D is unclear. The CDR3 is 13 residues long. V was clipped by 6 bases and J by 6 bases, with 14 bases between them. Germline V CDR1 and CDR2: SQVTM, ANQGSEA. This CDR3 is CSVAMLVPGELFF. CDR3 DNA: TGCAGCGTAGCTATGCTAGTTCCCGGGGAGCTGTTTTTT.

The CDR3 sequence is CASSRGTRPAEQYF. CDR3 DNA: TGTGCCAGCAGCCGAGGGACTAGGCCGGCCGAGCAGTACTTC. The chain is built from TRBV7-3 and TRBJ2-7; 8 nucleotides agree with TRBD2. The CDR3 is made up of 14 amino acids. Germline CDR1 reads SGHTA; CDR2 reads FQGTGA. After removal of 5 bases from V and 6 bases from J, the junction contained 9 bases not matched to a gene.

The chain uses TRBV29-1 and TRBJ2-5; D might be TRBD2 (5 bases). V was clipped by 6 bases and J by 5 bases, with 13 bases between them. The germline CDR1 and CDR2 sequences are SQVTM and ANQGSEA. The CDR3 contains 12 residues. CDR3: CSVSVLDETQYF. The CDR3 coding sequence is TGCAGCGTATCCGTACTAGATGAGACCCAGTACTTC.

The table lists this clone with a count of one. The chain uses TRBV6-1 and TRBJ1-2; D not certain. Trimming took off 1 base at V and 4 bases at J, with 13 bases between the two ends. The CDR3 consists of 15 residues. The germline V gene has CDR1 MNHNS and CDR2 SASEGT. This CDR3 is CASSEGRSGIYGYTF. CDR3 sequence (DNA): TGTGCCAGCAGTGAAGGACGGTCAGGTATCTATGGCTACACCTTC.

This clone was recorded a few times. The chain employs TRBV7-2 and TRBJ2-2; D gene ambiguous. The CDR3 loop spans 14 amino acids. CDR1 and CDR2 (germline): SGHTA, FQGNSA. Between the trimmed V and J ends, which lost 1 base and 5 bases, there was a span of 8 bases. This CDR3 is CASSLDYGTGELFF. The CDR3 bases are TGTGCCAGCAGCTTAGATTACGGTACCGGGGAGCTGTTTTTT.

A note on this clone: A far larger clone lies a single base away; this is likely a read error. V gene TRBV30 combines with J gene TRBJ2-2; TRBD2 matches at 12 bases. Germline loops: CDR1 GTSNPN, CDR2 SVGIG (reference sequence). V trimming: 2 bases; J trimming: 6 bases; junction bases outside the gene matches: 7. CDR3 length: 16 amino acids. In nucleotides, the CDR3 is TGTGCCTGGAGTAGCGGACTAGCGGGGCTAGCCGGGGAGCTGTTTTTT. This gives the protein CAWSSGLAGLAGELFF.

For the CDR3, the DNA is TGCGCCAGCAGAGGGAGCACAGATACGCAGTATTTT. Its protein product is CASRGSTDTQYF. The V call is TRBV5-1, the J call TRBJ2-3; D is uncertain. The CDR3 length is 12 residues. The ends were cut back, 5 bases at V and 0 bases at J, with 4 bases in the middle. The germline V gene encodes CDR1 SGHRS and CDR2 YFSETQ.

The chain uses TRBV25-1 and TRBJ1-2; D gene unclear. V lost 3 bases and J lost 4, with 6 bases in between. Germline V gives CDR1 MGHDK, CDR2 SYGVNS. The CDR3 is 12 amino acids. CDR3: CASSDASYGYTF. DNA of the CDR3: TGTGCCAGCAGTGATGCCAGCTATGGCTACACCTTC.

V gene TRBV30 combines with J gene TRBJ2-2, with 11 nucleotides matching TRBD2. CDR3 size: 17 residues. Germline loops: CDR1 GTSNPN, CDR2 SVGIG (reference sequence). V shed 3 bases and J 4 bases; nucleotides not matched to a gene: 10. The DNA of the CDR3 is TGTGCCTGGAGGGGGGTAGCGGGAGGGCCGGGCACCGGGGAGCTGTTTTTT. Amino acids: CAWRGVAGGPGTGELFF.

This clone was counted only a few times. Written as DNA, the CDR3 is TGTGCCAGCAGCTGGGCTAGCGGGAGAAGGGGGCAAGAGACCCAGTACTTC. Its translation: CASSWASGRRGQETQYF. The chain is built from TRBV5-4 and TRBJ2-5; 10 bases align to TRBD2. V trimming: 3 bases; J trimming: 2 bases; junction bases outside the gene matches: 10. In germline, CDR1 is SGHNT, CDR2 YYREEE (reference sequence). The CDR3 covers 17 residues.

The J gene is TRBJ2-7, the V gene TRBV6-5, with 10 nucleotides matching TRBD2. The CDR3 is 15 residues long. Looked up from germline, CDR1 is MNHEY and CDR2 is SVGAGI. Trimming at V came to 4 bases and at J to 2 bases, leaving 5 bases not matched to a gene. Here the CDR3 reads CASSFLAGEAYEQYF. The CDR3 DNA reads as TGTGCCAGCAGTTTCCTAGCGGGAGAAGCCTACGAGCAGTACTTC.

The CDR3 loop reads CAISTGGEQFF. The DNA for the CDR3 is TGTGCCATCTCTACGGGAGGGGAGCAGTTCTTC. This chain uses TRBV10-3 with TRBJ2-1; TRBD2 aligns across 8 bases. This CDR3 contains 11 residues. The V gene end was trimmed by 8 bases and the J gene end by 10 bases; junction bases not matched to a gene: 4. Germline values: CDR1 ENHRY, CDR2 SYGVKD.

Only one count was recorded for this clone. The gene calls are TRBV19 and TRBJ1-1, with 9 bases lining up with TRBD1. The CDR3 runs to 13 residues. The germline V gene has CDR1 LNHDA and CDR2 SQIVND (reference sequence). J gave up 6 bases and V 8 bases, and 7 bases lay outside the gene matches. The CDR3 DNA sequence: TGTGCCAGTGTTAACAGGGGGCAGGCTGAAGCTTTCTTT. It encodes CASVNRGQAEAFF.

This chain uses TRBV5-1 with TRBJ2-7; a possible D gene is TRBD1 (6 bases). V dropped 0 bases and J dropped 3 bases, with 10 bases sitting between them. This CDR3 contains 14 residues. Germline values: CDR1 SGHRS, CDR2 YFSETQ. CDR3 sequence reads: CASSLGVRGYEQYF. The CDR3, as DNA: TGCGCCAGCAGCTTGGGGGTCAGGGGCTACGAGCAGTACTTC.

Comment on this clone: Other DNA sequences in this sample translate to the same CDR3. The chain employs TRBV19 and TRBJ2-5; a possible D gene is TRBD2 (6 bases). The CDR3 totals 14 residues. From germline, CDR1 is LNHDA and CDR2 SQIVND (reference sequence). Deletions cut 1 base from V and 2 bases from J, with 8 bases between. CDR3 sequence: CASSIGDSQETQYF. CDR3 DNA sequence: TGTGCCAGTAGTATAGGGGACTCTCAAGAGACCCAGTACTTC.

This clone appeared a few times. The sample has other DNA sequences that encode this CDR3 too. The V call is TRBV9, the J call TRBJ2-1; 10 nucleotides align to TRBD2. CDR1 is SGDLS, CDR2 YYNGEE, per germline. J was trimmed by 4 bases and V by 1 base; bases with no gene match: 2. The CDR3 runs to 15 residues. CDR3 amino acids: CASSVQAGGYNEQFF. CDR3 in DNA: TGTGCCAGCAGCGTACAAGCGGGAGGGTACAATGAGCAGTTCTTC. Together with reference TRBV9 and TRBJ2-1, the CDR3 gives the full variable domain: DSGVTQTPKHLITATGQRVTLRCSPRSGDLSVYWYQQSLDQGLQFLIQYYNGEERAKGNILERFSAQQFPDLHSELNLSSLELGDSALYFCASSVQAGGYNEQFFGPGTRLTVL.